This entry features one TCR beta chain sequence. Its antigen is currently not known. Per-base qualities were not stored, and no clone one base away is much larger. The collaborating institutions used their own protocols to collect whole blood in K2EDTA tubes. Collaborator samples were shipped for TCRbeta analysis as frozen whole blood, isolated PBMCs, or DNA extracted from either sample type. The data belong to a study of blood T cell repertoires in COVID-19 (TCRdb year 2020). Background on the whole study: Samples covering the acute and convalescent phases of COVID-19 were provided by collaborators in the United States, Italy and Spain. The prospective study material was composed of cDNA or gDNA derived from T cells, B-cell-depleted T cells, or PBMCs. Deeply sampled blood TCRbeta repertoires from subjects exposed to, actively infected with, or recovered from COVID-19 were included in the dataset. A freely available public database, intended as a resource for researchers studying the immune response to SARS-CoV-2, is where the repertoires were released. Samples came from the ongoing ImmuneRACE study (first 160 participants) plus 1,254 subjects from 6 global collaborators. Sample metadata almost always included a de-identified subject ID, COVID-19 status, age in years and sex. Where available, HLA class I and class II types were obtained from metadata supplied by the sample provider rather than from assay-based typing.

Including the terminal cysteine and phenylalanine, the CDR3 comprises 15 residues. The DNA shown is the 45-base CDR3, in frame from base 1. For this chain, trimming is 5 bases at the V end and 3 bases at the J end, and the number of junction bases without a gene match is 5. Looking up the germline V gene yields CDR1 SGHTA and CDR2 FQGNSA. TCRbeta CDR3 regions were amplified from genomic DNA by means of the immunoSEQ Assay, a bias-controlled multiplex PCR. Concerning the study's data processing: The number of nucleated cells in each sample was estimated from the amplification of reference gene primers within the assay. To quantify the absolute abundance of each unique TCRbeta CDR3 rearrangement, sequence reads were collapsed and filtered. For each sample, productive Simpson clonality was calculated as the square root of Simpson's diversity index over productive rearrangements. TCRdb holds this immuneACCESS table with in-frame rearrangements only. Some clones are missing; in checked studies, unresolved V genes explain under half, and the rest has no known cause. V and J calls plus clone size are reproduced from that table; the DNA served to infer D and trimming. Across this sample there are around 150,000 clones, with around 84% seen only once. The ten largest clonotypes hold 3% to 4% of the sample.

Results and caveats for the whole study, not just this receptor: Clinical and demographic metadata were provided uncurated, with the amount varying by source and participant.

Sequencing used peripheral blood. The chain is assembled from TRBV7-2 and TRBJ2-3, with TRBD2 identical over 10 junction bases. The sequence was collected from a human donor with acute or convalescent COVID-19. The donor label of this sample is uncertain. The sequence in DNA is TGTGCCAGCAGCGTCTCTAGCGGGGGTACAGATACGCAGTATTTT. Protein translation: CASSVSSGGTDTQYF.